This T cell receptor (beta chain) was sequenced for a study of T cell responses to AZD1222 COVID-19 vaccine. Findings and limits, study-wide: Seropositive at baseline were only a handful of AZD1222 recipients. Possibly, clonal diversity was underestimated; donors were largely white British and included more females.

With regard to this clone: Its antigen is unknown.

From germline, CDR1 is SGDLS and CDR2 YYNGEE. The CDR3 runs 15 residues. V lost 0 bases and J lost 2, with 9 bases in between. Method: immunoSEQ multiplex PCR; TCRdb's copy keeps in-frame clones and lacks some. Of about 170,000 clones listed, about 88% are singletons. The source material was peripheral blood, sampled on day 0 of AZD1222 vaccination. The chain carries TRBV9 and TRBJ1-3, with D possibly TRBD1 on 5 matching bases. The receptor was isolated from an adult in good health. CDR3 nucleotides: TGTGCCAGCAGCGTAGATGGGACGCCTGGAAACACCATATATTTT. Translated: CASSVDGTPGNTIYF.